Sequencing of this TCR beta chain was carried out in a study of metastatic and nonmetastatic thyroid tumors. Overall study context: Repertoire comparisons spanned blood and tumor or nodule tissue from malignant and benign thyroid patients.

Before thyroid surgery, none of the patients had received any treatment. Per the study methods: The study built a papillary thyroid cancer distant-metastasis classifier from CDR3 differences across clinicopathological groups. TCRdb re-called the PCR reads with MiXCR. TCRdb, not the authors, supplied the V and J calls. In the table there are 40,000 or so clones, roughly 19% of which are singletons. Study-wide points: In blood and tumor, TCR beta diversity was reportedly significantly higher in malignant thyroid tumors than in benign nodules.

Germline CDR1 is SEHNR and CDR2 is FQNEAQ (reference sequence). V gave up 7 bases and J gave up 5 bases, with 17 bases separating them. The CDR3 consists of 14 residues. The count of this clone is one. What it recognizes is unknown. The receptor's source is a female donor with papillary thyroid cancer or a benign thyroid nodule (not recorded which). Some clones in this sample may be carry-over from other donors' samples. This chain links TRBV7-9 with TRBJ2-5; possible D gene TRBD1, 5 bases. The sample consisted of blood. This chain's CDR3 is CASIPTHGAETQYF. CDR3 nucleotide sequence: TGTGCCAGCATCCCCACACATGGGGCTGAGACCCAGTACTTC.